One TCR beta chain is described in this entry. The data originate from a study of blood T cell repertoires in COVID-19. Study at large: Some COVID-19 samples were acute and others convalescent; all came from the United States, Italy and Spain. In each case, the material was cDNA or gDNA derived from T cells, B-cell-depleted T cells, or PBMCs.

Original processing notes: How many nucleated cells were present was estimated from reference gene primer amplification. Data came from immunoSEQ multiplex PCR; TCRdb stores just in-frame clones and leaves some out. V and J calls and clone size are those listed in that table; D and trimming were worked out from the DNA. The sample shows approximately 110,000 clones, approximately 72% of them seen only once. The receptor's source is a woman aged 70-85 years with acute or convalescent COVID-19. The source material was peripheral blood.

The CDR3 region is CASTGQASYNEQFF. CDR3 DNA sequence: TGTGCCAGCACCGGACAGGCATCCTACAATGAGCAGTTCTTC. The genes are TRBV2 and TRBJ2-1, with 7 bases matching TRBD1. V trimming: 7 bases; J trimming: 1 base; junction bases outside the gene matches: 4. CDR1 is SNHLY, CDR2 FYNNEI, per germline. The CDR3 is 14 amino acids.